Presented here are 26 T cell receptor beta chains from one specimen sequenced in a study of spatial heterogeneity in lung cancer. TCRdb called the 5' RACE reads again in MiXCR, with one record for every CDR3 protein. Here the sample spans about 27,000 distinct CDR3 sequences, just over 7% being singletons. Indicated time point: sample taken at primary tumor resection. Notes on the study in general: Within tumors, counts of expanded alpha and beta TCRs tracked tumor mutation counts.

Antigen specificity for these receptors is unknown. Here the sequenced sample was lung tumor tissue, taken at surgery. The receptors stem from a male donor with early-stage non-small cell lung cancer.

This clonotype occurred a few times. The gene calls are TRBV7-6 and TRBJ2-2; D gene uncertain. The V end lost 2 bases, the J end lost 4 bases, and 11 bases lay between the germline ends. This CDR3 has 15 residues. CDR1 is SGHVS and CDR2 is FNYEAQ in the germline V gene. CDR3 bases: TGTGCCAGCAGCTTAACAGATATGTTCACCGGGGAGCTGTTTTTT. Translated, it gives CASSLTDMFTGELFF.

The rearrangement links TRBV28 to TRBJ2-5; a weak D match, TRBD2 (5 bases). The CDR3 sequence is 17 residues long. V was trimmed by 6 bases and J by 4 bases, leaving 24 bases between them. In germline, CDR1 is MDHEN, CDR2 SYDVKM. The CDR3 DNA reads TGTGCCAGCAGCTCCAGTTTACATATCGGGGAAGGAGAGACCCAGTACTTC. It encodes CASSSSLHIGEGETQYF.

There are a few counts of this clonotype. This chain links TRBV7-9 with TRBJ2-2; TRBD1 might be the D (5 bases). Trimming removed 5 bases at V and 5 bases at J, with 12 bases between. In germline, CDR1 is SEHNR, CDR2 FQNEAQ (reference sequence). The CDR3 loop spans 14 amino acids. The CDR3 DNA is TGTGCCAGCAGCACAGACAGTGGGACCGGGGAGCTGTTTTTT. Translation: CASSTDSGTGELFF.

The rearrangement links TRBV28 to TRBJ2-7, with TRBD1 matching 7 bases. Germline CDR1 reads MDHEN; CDR2 reads SYDVKM. V trimming: 6 bases; J trimming: 2 bases; junction bases outside the gene matches: 4. CDR3 size: 13 residues. The CDR3 DNA sequence: TGTGCCAGCAGGCCGGGACAGCCCTACGAGCAGTACTTC. This encodes CASRPGQPYEQYF.

The table lists this clonotype with a few counts. The V and J genes are TRBV7-8 and TRBJ1-1; D is perhaps TRBD1 (5 bases). V was cut by 5 bases and J by 0 bases, with 13 bases left in between. The CDR3 has 15 residues. Germline assignment: CDR1 SGHVS and CDR2 FQNEAQ. The CDR3 loop is CASSSRQTLNTEAFF. The DNA for the CDR3 is TGTGCCAGCAGCAGCCGACAGACCCTGAACACTGAAGCTTTCTTT.

This clonotype rates as medium-sized. J is TRBJ2-7 and V is TRBV5-1, with TRBD1 as a possible D gene (5 bases). The V gene lost 0 bases and the J gene lost 3 bases, with 13 bases spanning the gap. CDR1 and CDR2 (germline): SGHRS, YFSETQ. The CDR3 consists of 15 residues. Written as DNA, the CDR3 is TGCGCCAGCAGCTTGGGCGAAGGGGTAGTCTACGAGCAGTACTTC. This encodes CASSLGEGVVYEQYF. Looking up the rest from reference TRBV5-1 and TRBJ2-7 gives the full variable domain: KAGVTQTPRYLIKTRGQQVTLSCSPISGHRSVSWYQQTPGQGLQFLFEYFSETQRNKGNFPGRFSGRQFSNSRSEMNVSTLELGDSALYLCASSLGEGVVYEQYFGPGTRLTVT.

This clonotype was picked up a small number of times. The V call is TRBV3-1, the J call TRBJ2-5; D might be TRBD1 or TRBD2, each matching 6 bases. The CDR3 consists of 15 residues. Germline V lookup: CDR1 LGHDT, CDR2 YNNKEL (reference sequence). Between the trimmed V and J ends, which lost 4 bases and 3 bases, there was a span of 15 bases. CDR3 bases: TGTGCCAGCAGCCCATACGGGGGCTGGGAAGAGACCCAGTACTTC. Translating gives CASSPYGGWEETQYF.

The sample holds many counts of this clonotype. The gene calls are TRBV6-5 and TRBJ1-3; the D is unclear. There are 15 residues in the CDR3. From germline, CDR1 is MNHEY and CDR2 SVGAGI. V was pared by 0 bases and J by 2 bases, with 8 bases between. The DNA of the CDR3 is TGTGCCAGCAGTTACTCGCGGGGAACTGGAAACACCATATATTTT. Protein sequence: CASSYSRGTGNTIYF.

This clonotype was observed a few times. The genes are TRBV7-9 and TRBJ2-2, with D hard to call. Deletions cut 6 bases from V and 0 bases from J, with 8 bases between. The germline V gene has CDR1 SEHNR and CDR2 FQNEAQ (reference sequence). This CDR3 is built from 14 residues. CDR3 nucleotide sequence: TGTGCCAGCAGACAAAGATCGAACACCGGGGAGCTGTTTTTT. Amino acids: CASRQRSNTGELFF.

This clonotype has a handful of counts. This chain joins TRBV3-1 and TRBJ2-3; no reliable D call. Germline CDR1 LGHDT, CDR2 YNNKEL (reference sequence). Deletions cut 4 bases from V and 2 bases from J, with 10 bases between. The CDR3 sequence is 14 residues long. The CDR3 bases are TGTGCCAGCAGCCTTCCGTCTAACACAGATACGCAGTATTTT. It translates to CASSLPSNTDTQYF.

This clonotype was observed at least ten times. V usage is TRBV6-5 and J usage is TRBJ1-6; D is possibly TRBD1 (5 bases). The CDR3 length is 16 residues. Germline V CDR1 and CDR2: MNHEY, SVGAGI. V was shortened by 7 bases and J by 2 bases, with 15 bases between the two germline ends. The CDR3 is CASTRLGATYNSPLHF. As DNA, the CDR3 is TGTGCCAGCACCCGCCTAGGGGCGACCTATAATTCACCCCTCCACTTT.

This clonotype has a handful of counts. The chain employs TRBV5-1 and TRBJ1-6; D call uncertain. V was pared by 4 bases and J by 8 bases, with 16 bases between. CDR3 length equals 15 residues. Germline V gene sequence: CDR1 SGHRS, CDR2 YFSETQ. CDR3 region: CASSPRTPEDSPLHF. In nucleotides, the CDR3 is TGCGCCAGCAGCCCCAGGACCCCCGAGGATTCACCCCTCCACTTT.

Sample share makes this clonotype medium-sized. The rearrangement uses TRBV28 and TRBJ1-1, with 9 bases that match TRBD1. Per the germline V gene, CDR1 is MDHEN and CDR2 is SYDVKM. V was pared by 6 bases and J by 4 bases, with 9 bases of the junction left unmatched. The CDR3 loop spans 15 amino acids. CDR3 sequence: CASSLGQGWGTEAFF. As DNA, the CDR3 is TGTGCCAGCAGCTTGGGACAGGGATGGGGCACTGAAGCTTTCTTT.

The J gene is TRBJ1-4, the V gene TRBV28, with D hard to call. Trimming removed 4 bases at V and 4 bases at J, with 13 bases between. This CDR3 region has 15 residues. The germline V gene encodes CDR1 MDHEN and CDR2 SYDVKM. The CDR3 reads CASSSHPEYNEKLFF. DNA of the CDR3: TGTGCCAGCAGTTCGCATCCAGAGTATAATGAAAAACTGTTTTTT.

This clonotype appeared many times. The gene calls are TRBV20-1 and TRBJ2-3; 9 positions match TRBD2. The germline gives CDR1 DFQATT, CDR2 SNEGSKA (reference sequence). The junction had 16 bases not matched to a gene; V was cut back by 6 bases and J by 0 bases. CDR3 length: 18 amino acids. The CDR3 sequence: CSAGTPRRGGLSTDTQYF. For the CDR3, the DNA is TGCAGTGCCGGGACGCCCAGGCGGGGGGGTCTTAGCACAGATACGCAGTATTTT.

J is TRBJ1-5 and V is TRBV20-1; D not resolved. Germline V gene lookup returns CDR1 DFQATT and CDR2 SNEGSKA (reference sequence). Trimming cost V 0 bases and J 2 bases, with 8 bases left between them. The CDR3 consists of 14 residues. The CDR3 coding sequence is TGCAGTGCTAGAGACCGGCTTGGCAATCAGCCCCAGCATTTT. Its translation: CSARDRLGNQPQHF.

The CDR3 loop reads CSAPETGDDNQPQHF. CDR3 bases: TGCAGTGCCCCTGAGACAGGGGACGACAATCAGCCCCAGCATTTT. The chain combines TRBV20-1 with TRBJ1-5, with TRBD1 identical over 8 bases. After removal of 6 bases from V and 3 bases from J, the junction contained 10 bases not matched to a gene. The germline CDR1 and CDR2 sequences are DFQATT and SNEGSKA (reference sequence). The CDR3 contains 15 residues.

This clonotype was observed many times. The V gene is TRBV5-1, the J gene TRBJ1-1, with TRBD1 matching over 7 bases. Trimming cost V 2 bases and J 4 bases; bases outside gene matches: 2. This CDR3 region has 13 residues. CDR1 and CDR2 from the germline V gene are SGHRS and YFSETQ. The CDR3 DNA reads TGCGCCAGCAGCTTACCAGGGGGCACTGAAGCTTTCTTT. As protein: CASSLPGGTEAFF.

This clonotype was counted ten times or more. The chain has TRBV4-3 and TRBJ1-1; D is ambiguous. The germline gives CDR1 LGHNA, CDR2 YSLEER. V shed 4 bases and J shed 0 bases, with 12 bases lying between them. The CDR3 is made up of 15 amino acids. In nucleotides, the CDR3 is TGCGCCAGCAGCCCCGCAGACTACATGAACACTGAAGCTTTCTTT. Its translation is CASSPADYMNTEAFF.

In its sample, this clonotype was seen many times. The chain carries TRBV6-2 or TRBV6-3 and TRBJ1-1; D is possibly TRBD1 (6 bases). CDR1 is MNHEY and CDR2 is SVGEGT in the germline V gene. Trimming took off 8 bases at V and 1 base at J, with 8 bases between the two ends. This CDR3 is built from 12 residues. The CDR3 loop is CASETGNTEAFF. The CDR3 DNA reads TGTGCCAGCGAGACAGGGAACACTGAAGCTTTCTTT.

The gene calls are TRBV21-1 and TRBJ2-1; the table's TRBD1 call for D was not verified on the DNA. TRBV21-1 is tagged as a pseudogene. This CDR3 region has 19 residues. For the CDR3, the DNA is TGTGCCAGCAGCAAAGCGTCGGTATGGGGCCGGAGCTCCTACAATGAGCAGTTCTTC. Protein sequence: CASSKASVWGRSSYNEQFF.

There are many counts of this clonotype. This sequence joins TRBV5-1 and TRBJ2-4; D is possibly TRBD2 (5 bases). This CDR3 contains 15 residues. V was trimmed by 1 base and J by 5 bases, leaving 13 bases between them. Looked up from germline, CDR1 is SGHRS and CDR2 is YFSETQ. The CDR3 nucleotides are TGCGCCAGCAGCTTGAGAGGGAGTACCGAAAACATTCAGTACTTC. Translating it yields CASSLRGSTENIQYF.

This clonotype has ten or more counts. The chain carries TRBV6-6 and TRBJ1-1, with 8 bases identical to TRBD1. V shed 6 bases and J 3 bases; nucleotides not matched to a gene: 9. The CDR3 has 15 residues. Per germline, CDR1 MNHNY and CDR2 SVGAGI (reference sequence). The chain's CDR3 is CASRDTGGRDTEAFF. The DNA of the CDR3 is TGTGCCAGCAGGGACACAGGGGGGAGGGACACTGAAGCTTTCTTT.

This clonotype was seen at least ten times. The chain uses TRBV20-1 and TRBJ2-5; 7 bases agree with TRBD1. The junction had 7 bases not matched to a gene; V was cut back by 5 bases and J by 7 bases. The CDR3 sequence is 12 residues long. The germline V gene has CDR1 DFQATT and CDR2 SNEGSKA (reference sequence). The CDR3 here is CSAFDRDRTQYF. The CDR3 DNA is TGCAGTGCTTTCGACAGGGACAGGACCCAGTACTTC.

The CDR3 sequence is CASSLTALSYEQYF. In DNA, the CDR3 is TGTGCCAGCAGTTTGACAGCCCTCTCCTACGAGCAGTACTTC. This rearrangement joins TRBV12-3 or TRBV12-4 to TRBJ2-7; TRBD1 might be the D (5 bases). The CDR3 runs to 14 residues. V was trimmed by 3 bases and J by 0 bases, leaving 9 bases between them.

This clonotype was found a few times. The rearrangement joins TRBV12-3 or TRBV12-4 to TRBJ2-5; the D gene could be TRBD1 or TRBD2 (5 bases each). The V gene lost 2 bases and the J gene lost 2 bases, with 15 bases spanning the gap. This CDR3 region has 16 residues. The CDR3 here is CASSLISGTSQETQYF. DNA for the CDR3: TGTGCCAGCAGTTTAATTTCCGGGACGTCTCAAGAGACCCAGTACTTC.